Listed here are 3 T cell receptor beta chains from one sample, sequenced in a study of CD8 T cells in ankylosing spondylitis. Notes on the study in general: Characteristic, it appeared, of ankylosing spondylitis blood was a TCR beta motif of fewer than 10 highly homologous variants.

TCRdb called the 5' RACE reads again in MiXCR, with one record for every CDR3 protein. The sample contains approximately 440,000 distinct CDR3 sequences, more than 15% of which appear only once. Antigen specificity for these receptors is unknown. Specimen: blood, either unsorted or a sorted T cell fraction (not recorded which). Receptors originate from a male donor with ankylosing spondylitis.

This clonotype turned up a few times. The rearrangement uses TRBV7-3 and TRBJ2-3, with TRBD2 matching 8 bases. This CDR3 is built from 15 residues. The J segment lost 5 bases and the V segment lost 3 bases, leaving 7 bases of the junction unmatched. Per the germline V gene, CDR1 is SGHTA and CDR2 is FQGTGA. CDR3 bases: TGTGCCAGCAGCTTCTCCGGGACTAGATTAGATACGCAGTATTTT. Translating it yields CASSFSGTRLDTQYF.

J is TRBJ2-7 and V is TRBV6-6; D possibly corresponds to TRBD2 (6 bases). The CDR3 is 12 residues long. Germline V gene data show CDR1 as MNHNY and CDR2 as SVGAGI (reference sequence). V lost 7 bases and J lost 5, with 12 bases in between. The CDR3 DNA sequence: TGTGCCAGCAATCAACCGGGGGACGAGCAGTACTTC. Amino acid sequence: CASNQPGDEQYF.

This clonotype was seen more than once but under ten times. The genes are TRBV7-2 and TRBJ2-7; D is unresolved. The germline gives CDR1 SGHTA, CDR2 FQGNSA. Trimming took off 8 bases at V and 7 bases at J, with 18 bases between the two ends. The CDR3 runs to 13 residues. This chain's CDR3 is CASAKEGKLEQYF. CDR3 bases: TGTGCCAGCGCCAAGGAAGGAAAGTTAGAGCAGTACTTC.